Below, 26 T cell receptor beta chains from the same sample are listed, as sequenced in a study of a mutant IDH1 vaccine in newly diagnosed glioma (dated by TCRdb to 2020 to 2022). These receptors lack a known antigen. The time point label corresponds to: week 47, end of study. A 20-mer mutant IDH1 peptide at 300 micrograms in Montanide made up each vaccine dose, which was injected subcutaneously together with topical imiquimod. The method was the immunoSEQ multiplex PCR assay. TCRdb re-hosts the immuneACCESS table, in-frame sequences only. Its copies lack some clones; in the studies checked, an unresolved V gene accounts for under half of them, and the cause for the rest is not known. The sample has tens of thousands of clones on record, 81% of them singletons. The top ten clonotypes cover approximately 5.4% of the sample. Material: PBMCs, obtained from a glioma patient whose treatment included an IDH1 peptide vaccine. The receptors come from a man aged 35 to 55 with glioma.

The chain links TRBV7-2 to TRBJ1-6, with D possibly being TRBD1 (6 bases). The CDR3 is 14 amino acids. Trimming stripped 5 bases from V and 4 bases from J, with 9 bases between. The V gene's germline CDR1 is SGHTA and CDR2 FQGNSA. For the CDR3, the DNA is TGTGCCAGCAGCCCAGGGGATTATAATTCACCCCTCCACTTT. Translating gives CASSPGDYNSPLHF.

This chain joins TRBV19 and TRBJ1-6; D is possibly TRBD1 (6 bases). This CDR3 region has 15 residues. Per germline, CDR1 LNHDA and CDR2 SQIVND (reference sequence). The V and J ends lost 3 bases and 10 bases respectively, with 16 bases between them. CDR3 in DNA: TGTGCCAGTAGTATCGGGGGCGCGAGACAGTCACCCCTCCACTTT. This encodes CASSIGGARQSPLHF.

V is TRBV6-4 and J is TRBJ2-1; D is perhaps TRBD1 or TRBD2 (5 bases each). Trimming stripped 3 bases from V and 8 bases from J, with 8 bases between. CDR3 length equals 12 residues. Germline assignment: CDR1 MRHNA and CDR2 SNTAGT. DNA of the CDR3: TGTGCCAGCAGTGAAGGGACCCATGAGCAGTTCTTC. This encodes CASSEGTHEQFF.

In regard to this clone: The junction shows a germline mismatch at one end, possibly a read error. The chain combines TRBV7-7 with TRBJ2-7, with D tentatively TRBD1 (5 bases). This CDR3 region has 13 residues. Germline CDR1 reads SSHAT; CDR2 reads FNYEAQ (reference sequence). The CDR3 spells CASSLTVYYEQYF. In DNA form, the CDR3 reads TGTGCTAGCAGCTTGACAGTGTACTACGAGCAGTACTTC.

V usage is TRBV15 and J usage is TRBJ2-2, with no clear D. This CDR3 has 15 amino acids. Between the trimmed V and J ends, which lost 1 base and 4 bases, there was a span of 10 bases. CDR1 and CDR2 (germline): LNHNV, YYDKDF (reference sequence). CDR3 amino acids: CATSRGDMLTGELFF. CDR3 in DNA: TGTGCCACCAGCAGAGGAGACATGCTCACCGGGGAGCTGTTTTTT.

The chain uses TRBV21-1 and TRBJ2-7; the D call in the table, TRBD1, was not verified against the DNA. TRBV21-1 is termed a pseudogene. CDR3 size: 14 residues. As DNA, the CDR3 is TGTGCCAGCCCTCGGCCGGGACAGACCTACGAGCAGTACTTC. Amino acids: CASPRPGQTYEQYF.

This rearrangement joins TRBV6-5 to TRBJ1-3, with D possibly being TRBD1 (5 bases). Per the germline V gene, CDR1 is MNHEY and CDR2 is SVGAGI. The CDR3 extends over 14 amino acids. V was cut by 6 bases and J by 0 bases, with 9 bases left in between. The CDR3 loop is CASRIGVSGNTIYF. Here the CDR3 DNA reads TGTGCCAGCAGGATAGGGGTCTCTGGAAACACCATATATTTT.

This CDR3 is CASSRGQGGGYTF. DNA for the CDR3: TGTGCCAGCAGTCGAGGACAGGGAGGTGGCTACACCTTC. The rearrangement uses TRBV7-2 and TRBJ1-2; 8 bases agree with TRBD1. The germline V gene encodes CDR1 SGHTA and CDR2 FQGNSA. The length of the CDR3 is 13 residues. With V trimmed by 6 bases and J by 7 bases, 7 bases remained unmatched.

This sequence joins TRBV30 and TRBJ1-2; D is ambiguous. The CDR3 is 14 amino acids. Germline-derived CDR1 and CDR2 are GTSNPN and SVGIG (reference sequence). V was pared by 2 bases and J by 1 base, with 11 bases between. CDR3: CAWSWNSFNYGYTF. The CDR3 nucleotides read TGTGCCTGGAGTTGGAACAGCTTTAACTATGGCTACACCTTC.

This clone was counted a single time. The chain carries TRBV29-1 and TRBJ1-2; no reliable D call. Germline CDR1 reads SQVTM; CDR2 reads ANQGSEA. There are 12 residues in the CDR3. V was pared by 8 bases and J by 8 bases, with 18 bases between. The CDR3 nucleotides read TGCAGCCTTCCCGGCGGGGTCGGAGGCTACACCTTC. Its protein product is CSLPGGVGGYTF.

The genes are TRBV5-4 and TRBJ1-6; D unresolved. V gave up 0 bases and J gave up 11 bases, with 12 bases separating them. This CDR3 has 14 residues. Germline V gene lookup returns CDR1 SGHNT and CDR2 YYREEE (reference sequence). The CDR3 is CASSLGGSWTPLHF. The CDR3 nucleotides are TGTGCCAGCAGCTTGGGAGGCAGTTGGACACCCCTCCACTTT.

The J gene is TRBJ2-1, the V gene TRBV2; 12 positions match TRBD2. The J segment lost 4 bases and the V segment lost 10 bases, leaving 8 bases of the junction unmatched. The CDR3 is 15 amino acids. Germline CDR1 SNHLY, CDR2 FYNNEI. The CDR3 sequence: CATKRLAGEYNEQFF. CDR3 bases: TGTGCCACCAAAAGACTAGCGGGAGAGTACAATGAGCAGTTCTTC.

About this clone itself: A read error may produce the germline difference seen at one junction end. The gene calls are TRBV7-7 and TRBJ1-1; D gene uncertain. The CDR3 covers 14 residues. Germline assignment: CDR1 SSHAT and CDR2 FNYEAQ (reference sequence). CDR3 bases: TGTGCTAGCAGCCCGTCACACGGAAACACTGAAGCTTTCTTT. Translating it yields CASSPSHGNTEAFF.

As DNA, the CDR3 is TGCGCCAGCAGTTCAGACAGGGCTGGAAACACCATATATTTT. This encodes CASSSDRAGNTIYF. The V call is TRBV5-1, the J call TRBJ1-3; 7 positions agree with TRBD1. The germline V gene has CDR1 SGHRS and CDR2 YFSETQ. The length of the CDR3 is 14 residues. The V and J ends lost 5 bases and 2 bases, in that order; junction bases with no gene match: 4.

This chain joins TRBV13 and TRBJ2-7, with 8 bases fitting TRBD1. Germline V lookup: CDR1 PRHDT, CDR2 FYEKMQ (reference sequence). The length of the CDR3 is 15 residues. Trimming cost V 3 bases and J 5 bases; bases outside gene matches: 9. The CDR3 region has the DNA TGTGCCAGCAGCTTTCCCCGACAGGGGAGAAACGAGCAGTACTTC. Translated, it gives CASSFPRQGRNEQYF.

V usage is TRBV6-5 and J usage is TRBJ1-2; unclear D gene. The CDR3 extends over 14 amino acids. From germline, CDR1 is MNHEY and CDR2 SVGAGI. The V and J ends lost 3 bases and 4 bases respectively, with 12 bases between them. CDR3 amino acids: CASSYSEASYGYTF. The CDR3 region has the DNA TGTGCCAGCAGTTATTCGGAAGCCAGCTATGGCTACACCTTC.

The chain joins TRBV7-2 to TRBJ2-7; tentative D call: TRBD1 (5 bases). Trimming removed 0 bases from V and 6 bases from J, with 12 bases in between. The CDR3 runs 14 residues. The V gene's germline CDR1 is SGHTA and CDR2 FQGNSA. The chain's CDR3 is CASSLAGAGREQYF. The CDR3 DNA is TGTGCCAGCAGCTTAGCAGGGGCCGGACGCGAGCAGTACTTC. Supplemented by reference TRBV7-2 and TRBJ2-7, the full variable domain reads GAGVSQSPSNKVTEKGKDVELRCDPISGHTALYWYRQSLGQGLEFLIYFQGNSAPDKSGLPSDRFSAERTGGSVSTLTIQRTQQEDSAVYLCASSLAGAGREQYFGPGTRLTVT.

This clone was picked up one time. The gene calls are TRBV7-8 and TRBJ1-2, with unresolved D. The V gene lost 5 bases and the J gene lost 4 bases, with 11 bases spanning the gap. Germline loops: CDR1 SGHVS, CDR2 FQNEAQ. The CDR3 has 13 residues. This CDR3 is CASSAAPGYGYTF. The CDR3 DNA is TGTGCCAGCAGCGCCGCCCCGGGCTATGGCTACACCTTC.

The chain recombines TRBV30 with TRBJ2-7; 7 nucleotides line up with TRBD1. V gave up 5 bases and J gave up 5 bases; unmatched junction bases: 12. Germline CDR1 is GTSNPN and CDR2 is SVGIG (reference sequence). The CDR3 covers 14 residues. The CDR3 DNA reads as TGTGCCTGGCTCTGGGGCAGGGGGAAGAACGAGCAGTACTTC. It encodes CAWLWGRGKNEQYF.

This rearrangement joins TRBV7-2 to TRBJ1-4; the match to TRBD1 covers 8 bases. The CDR3 consists of 16 residues. V was pared by 4 bases and J by 6 bases, with 10 bases of the junction left unmatched. Germline V CDR1 and CDR2: SGHTA, FQGNSA. CDR3 coding DNA: TGTGCCAGCAGCTCCAAAAAGCAGGGGGCGTATGAAAAACTGTTTTTT. Its translation is CASSSKKQGAYEKLFF.

The V and J genes are TRBV11-2 and TRBJ2-1; tentatively, D is TRBD1 or TRBD2 (5 bases each). This CDR3 is built from 13 residues. V lost 5 bases to trimming and J lost 12 bases, with 17 bases between them. Germline assignment: CDR1 SGHAT and CDR2 FQNNGV. CDR3 DNA: TGTGCCAGCAGCCCACCCGGGGACGAGGGGCAGTTCTTC. Its protein product is CASSPPGDEGQFF.

The CDR3 DNA is TGCGCCAGCAGCTTGACCAGTACTAGCACAGATACGCAGTATTTT. This translates into CASSLTSTSTDTQYF. V gene TRBV5-1 combines with J gene TRBJ2-3; D gene uncertain. Trimming took 1 base from V and 0 from J, leaving 9 bases between them. Germline assignment: CDR1 SGHRS and CDR2 YFSETQ. CDR3 length: 15 amino acids.

The chain employs TRBV4-3 and TRBJ2-3, with 11 bases that match TRBD2. CDR3 length: 16 amino acids. Germline values: CDR1 LGHNA, CDR2 YSLEER. V lost 4 bases, J lost 0 bases, and 3 bases stayed unmatched. CDR3 sequence (DNA): TGCGCCAGCAGCCCGGGGACTAGCGGAAGCACAGATACGCAGTATTTT. Translated, it gives CASSPGTSGSTDTQYF.

This chain links TRBV30 with TRBJ1-5; weak D call: TRBD1 (5 bases). V lost 0 bases to trimming and J lost 3 bases, with 12 bases between them. The CDR3 is 15 amino acids. CDR1 and CDR2 from the germline V gene are GTSNPN and SVGIG (reference sequence). DNA of the CDR3: TGTGCCTGGAGTGTACGAGCAGGGATCAATCAGCCCCAGCATTTT. Protein product: CAWSVRAGINQPQHF. The whole variable domain, remainder taken from reference TRBV30 and TRBJ1-5, is SQTIHQWPATLVQPVGSPLSLECTVEGTSNPNLYWYRQAAGRGLQLLFYSVGIGQISSEVPQNLSASRPQDRQFILSSKKLLLSDSGFYLCAWSVRAGINQPQHFGDGTRLSIL.

V usage is TRBV27 and J usage is TRBJ1-5; no definite D call. Germline lookup yields CDR1 MNHEY and CDR2 SMNVEV (reference sequence). CDR3 length: 14 amino acids. V lost 3 bases to trimming and J lost 4 bases, with 10 bases between them. The CDR3 here is CASSFQWGNQPQHF. The CDR3 coding sequence is TGTGCCAGCAGTTTTCAGTGGGGAAATCAGCCCCAGCATTTT.

The rearrangement joins TRBV5-1 to TRBJ2-7; the D gene is possibly TRBD1 (6 bases). From germline, CDR1 is SGHRS and CDR2 YFSETQ. The ends were cut back, 3 bases at V and 0 bases at J, with 10 bases in the middle. This CDR3 is 14 amino acids long. CDR3 in amino acids: CASSYTGSSYEQYF. DNA of the CDR3: TGCGCCAGCAGCTACACAGGGAGCTCCTACGAGCAGTACTTC. Full variable domain (missing parts from reference TRBV5-1 and TRBJ2-7): KAGVTQTPRYLIKTRGQQVTLSCSPISGHRSVSWYQQTPGQGLQFLFEYFSETQRNKGNFPGRFSGRQFSNSRSEMNVSTLELGDSALYLCASSYTGSSYEQYFGPGTRLTVT.